This T cell receptor (beta chain) derives from a study of T cell repertoires in cytomegalovirus infection. Study context: CMV infection together with matching HLA type was indicated by public TCR beta signatures.

Via MiXCR, TCRdb re-called the reads, giving one row per CDR3 protein. This sample carries about 83,000 distinct CDR3 sequences, about 24% of them seen once, and the ten largest clones take approximately 51%. Comment on this clonotype: Antigen: not known.

V lost 6 bases and J 1 base, leaving 12 bases between the germline ends. CDR3 length equals 14 residues. Per the germline V gene, CDR1 is MDHEN and CDR2 is SYDVKM. General study results and limits: HLA-C-restricted, CMV-specific TCR beta clonotypes were dominant ex vivo. Cumulated frequencies of public TCR beta families served to identify carriers of CMV plus the relevant HLA.

The V gene is TRBV28, the J gene TRBJ1-1; D remains ambiguous. The sample was CD8+ T cells from cultured PBMCs, taken from culture after CMV antigen stimulation. The sequence came from a human donor in good health (CMV status not recorded). Some clones in this sample may be carry-over from other donors' samples. CDR3 sequence (DNA): TGTGCCAGCAGCTCTGGGGAGACGAACACTGAAGCTTTCTTT. Residues: CASSSGETNTEAFF.